One and the same sample provided the 13 T cell receptor beta chains below, sequenced in a study of T cells after posttransplantation cyclophosphamide. A marrow graft followed busulfan-fludarabine conditioning, with cyclophosphamide on days +3 and +4. Repertoires were generated with immunoSEQ multiplex PCR, while TCRdb's copy carries only in-frame clones and drops some. The sample includes under 8,500 clones, approximately 80% of them seen just once. Sample: CD4+ T cells sorted from blood, taken 1,000 to 1,200 days after allogeneic stem cell transplant with posttransplant cyclophosphamide. Source of these receptors: a female patient in her forties or fifties who received an allogeneic stem cell transplant from a related donor, was CMV-positive, and had no GVHD. The graft donor may be the source of some T cells.

The genes are TRBV7-6 and TRBJ2-3, with 11 bases fitting TRBD2. The V gene end was trimmed by 6 bases and the J gene end by 2 bases; junction bases not matched to a gene: 16. In germline, CDR1 is SGHVS, CDR2 FNYEAQ. CDR3 length: 19 amino acids. CDR3 loop: CASSPLGLAGGPFTDTQYF. The CDR3 DNA follows: TGTGCCAGCAGTCCCCTGGGGCTAGCGGGGGGCCCGTTCACAGATACGCAGTATTTT. The complete variable domain, with remaining parts taken from reference TRBV7-6 and TRBJ2-3, reads GAGVSQSPRYKVTKRGQDVALRCDPISGHVSLYWYRQALGQGPEFLTYFNYEAQQDKSGLPNDRFSAERPEGSISTLTIQRTEQRDSAMYRCASSPLGLAGGPFTDTQYFGPGTRLTVL.

In this sample, this clone turned up a few times. This chain joins TRBV5-4 and TRBJ1-1; the match to TRBD1 covers 8 bases. CDR3 length: 14 amino acids. Germline V gives CDR1 SGHNT, CDR2 YYREEE (reference sequence). V gave up 5 bases and J gave up 4 bases; unmatched junction bases: 7. CDR3 sequence (DNA): TGTGCCAGCAGTTCACAGGGGGGTGGCACTGAAGCTTTCTTT. Translation: CASSSQGGGTEAFF.

This clone appeared once. The rearrangement uses TRBV9 and TRBJ2-1; D is unclear. CDR1 is SGDLS, CDR2 YYNGEE, per germline. Trimming removed 2 bases from V and 6 bases from J, with 9 bases in between. This CDR3 contains 13 residues. The chain's CDR3 is CASSVSGSNEQFF. CDR3 in DNA: TGTGCCAGCAGCGTTTCCGGGTCCAATGAGCAGTTCTTC.

This clone appeared a few times. The V and J genes are TRBV14 and TRBJ2-3; the D gene is possibly TRBD1 (8 bases). Germline CDR1 is SGHDN and CDR2 is FVKESK. With 2 bases removed from V and 10 bases from J, the gap between germline ends came to 16 bases. The CDR3 runs to 14 residues. CDR3 residues: CASSQSHRGGSQYF. The CDR3 region has the DNA TGTGCCAGCAGCCAATCCCACAGGGGGGGATCGCAGTATTTT.

This clone came up a few times. The chain employs TRBV10-3 and TRBJ2-7; a weak D match, TRBD2 (5 bases). Germline V CDR1 and CDR2: ENHRY, SYGVKD. V was clipped by 4 bases and J by 4 bases, with 8 bases between them. This CDR3 region has 12 residues. The CDR3 DNA reads as TGTGCCATCAGTGTATCGGGATACGAGCAGTACTTC. Its protein product is CAISVSGYEQYF.

About this clone itself: An end of the junction does not agree with germline; a read error may underlie this. This sample includes further DNA sequences coding for the same CDR3. V is TRBV9 and J is TRBJ1-6, with D maybe TRBD1 (6 bases). Looked up from germline, CDR1 is SGDLS and CDR2 is YYNGEE. CDR3 length: 14 amino acids. The CDR3 loop reads CASSPRQDNSPLHF. DNA of the CDR3: TGTGCCAGCAGCCCAAGACAGGATAATTCCCCCCTCCACTTT.

This sequence joins TRBV27 and TRBJ1-5; 7 nucleotides align to TRBD1. The J segment lost 6 bases and the V segment lost 3 bases, leaving 8 bases of the junction unmatched. The CDR3 extends over 15 amino acids. Germline CDR1 MNHEY, CDR2 SMNVEV (reference sequence). CDR3 bases: TGTGCCAGCAGTTTTGCGACAGGGCTGGGTCAGCCCCAGCATTTT. It translates to CASSFATGLGQPQHF.

V usage is TRBV12-5 and J usage is TRBJ2-7; D is ambiguous. Germline-derived CDR1 and CDR2 are LGHNT and FRNRAP. V shed 6 bases and J shed 5 bases, with 8 bases lying between them. The CDR3 spans 11 residues. Here the CDR3 reads CASGAVNEQYF. The CDR3 DNA is TGTGCTAGTGGGGCCGTCAACGAGCAGTACTTC.

The rearrangement uses TRBV25-1 and TRBJ1-1; possibly TRBD1 for D (5 bases). This CDR3 is 12 amino acids long. Germline V CDR1 and CDR2: MGHDK, SYGVNS. Trimming took off 1 base at V and 10 bases at J, with 10 bases between the two ends. The CDR3 is CASSELGEGAFF. As DNA, the CDR3 is TGTGCCAGCAGTGAATTAGGGGAGGGAGCTTTCTTT. The full variable domain, completed using reference TRBV25-1 and TRBJ1-1, is EADIYQTPRYLVIGTGKKITLECSQTMGHDKMYWYQQDPGMELHLIHYSYGVNSTEKGDLSSESTVSRIRTEHFPLTLESARPSHTSQYLCASSELGEGAFFGQGTRLTVV.

This clone was counted a single time. The V gene is TRBV11-1, the J gene TRBJ1-1, with 7 nucleotides matching TRBD1. CDR3 length equals 16 residues. The J segment lost 2 bases and the V segment lost 1 base, leaving 7 bases of the junction unmatched. The germline CDR1 and CDR2 sequences are SGHAT and FQDESV (reference sequence). The CDR3: CASSLGWDSINTEAFF. The DNA of the CDR3 is TGTGCCAGCAGCTTAGGATGGGACAGTATAAACACTGAAGCTTTCTTT.

This chain links TRBV9 with TRBJ2-5; the D gene is possibly TRBD1 (8 bases). V lost 5 bases to trimming and J lost 5 bases, with 19 bases between them. The CDR3 consists of 15 residues. Germline V gene sequence: CDR1 SGDLS, CDR2 YYNGEE. The CDR3 region is CASSQGAGDWETQYF. The CDR3 coding sequence is TGTGCCAGCAGTCAGGGGGCGGGGGACTGGGAGACCCAGTACTTC.

This clone was found once. The chain carries TRBV2 and TRBJ2-1; a possible D gene is TRBD1 (6 bases). This CDR3 has 15 residues. The germline V and J ends were trimmed by 7 bases and 3 bases, with 16 bases remaining between them. Germline V gene data show CDR1 as SNHLY and CDR2 as FYNNEI. In DNA form, the CDR3 reads TGTGCCAGCACCCTGAAGTCGGACAGCTACAATGAGCAGTTCTTC. Translated, it gives CASTLKSDSYNEQFF.

The chain has TRBV19 and TRBJ2-7, with 7 bases that match TRBD1. Germline V gene lookup returns CDR1 LNHDA and CDR2 SQIVND (reference sequence). The CDR3 length is 14 residues. Trimming took 5 bases from V and 4 from J; bases not matched to a gene: 8. The CDR3 here is CASSPPGQRYEQYF. CDR3 DNA: TGTGCCAGTAGTCCACCGGGACAGAGATACGAGCAGTACTTC.